The clone carrying this TCR beta chain was observed a single time. Original handling: Cell counts per sample came from amplifying reference gene primers. The table came from immunoSEQ multiplex PCR; TCRdb's copy has only in-frame clones and leaves some out. The D gene and trimming were derived from the DNA, and the V and J assignments and clone size from that table. The sample gives about 210,000 clones, more than 75% of which show up once; 4.5% to 5% is in the top ten. The V end lost 0 bases, the J end lost 12 bases, and 12 bases lay between the germline ends. CDR3 size: 13 residues. Germline-derived CDR1 and CDR2 are MGHRA and YSYEKL. The record originates from a study of blood T cell repertoires in COVID-19.

The origin of this receptor is a woman of 80 years or more with acute or convalescent COVID-19. The V call is TRBV4-1, the J call TRBJ2-1, with D perhaps matching TRBD1 (6 bases). What was sequenced was peripheral blood. In nucleotides, the CDR3 is TGCGCCAGCAGCCAAGATAGGGGGACCTGGCAGTTCTTC. Translation: CASSQDRGTWQFF.